This T cell receptor (beta chain) stems from a study of T-cell reconstitution after alpha-beta-depleted transplantation in children. Findings and limits, study-wide: The study reportedly traced alpha-beta T cells about two months after transplant to several hundred expanded graft clones. Diversity of TCRbeta at day 60 was high in some patients, arising from surviving recipient T cells and thymic progenitors. T-cell numbers and diversity, one year after transplant, stemmed largely from T cells that were newly produced.

CDR1 is ENHRY and CDR2 is SYGVKD in the germline V gene. V dropped 2 bases and J dropped 1 base, with 8 bases sitting between them. CDR3 size: 14 residues. Preparation of the TCRbeta library used unique molecular identifiers. TCRdb ran MiXCR on the PCR reads and lists one entry per CDR3 protein. The table records some 840,000 distinct CDR3 sequences, roughly 16% of them present only once. Remarks on this clonotype: What it binds is unknown.

This TCR came from a male patient between 5 and 17 years old who had a stem cell transplant for acute lymphoblastic leukemia, so the T cells may come from the graft donor. This sample comprised PBMCs, mostly from graft donor cells, obtained 360 days after TCRalphabeta/CD19-depleted stem cell transplant. V gene TRBV10-3 combines with J gene TRBJ2-5, with D unclear. Here the CDR3 DNA reads TGTGCCATCAGTGAGATGAACAGCCAAGAGACCCAGTACTTC. It specifies CAISEMNSQETQYF.